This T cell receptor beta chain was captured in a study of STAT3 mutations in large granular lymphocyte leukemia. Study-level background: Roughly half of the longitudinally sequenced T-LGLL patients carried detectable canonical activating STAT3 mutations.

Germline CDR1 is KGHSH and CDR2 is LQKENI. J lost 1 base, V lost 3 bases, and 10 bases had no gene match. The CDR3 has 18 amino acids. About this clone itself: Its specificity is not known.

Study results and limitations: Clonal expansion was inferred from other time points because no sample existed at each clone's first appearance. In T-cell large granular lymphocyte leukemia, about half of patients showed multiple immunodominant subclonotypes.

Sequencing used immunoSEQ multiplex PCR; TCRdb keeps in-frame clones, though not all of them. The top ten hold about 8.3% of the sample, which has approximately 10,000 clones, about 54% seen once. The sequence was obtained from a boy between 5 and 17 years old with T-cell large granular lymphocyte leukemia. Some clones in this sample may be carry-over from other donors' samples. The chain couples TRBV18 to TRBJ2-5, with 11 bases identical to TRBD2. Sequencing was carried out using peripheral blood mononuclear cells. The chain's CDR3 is CASSPTVLAGGSQETQYF. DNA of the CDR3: TGTGCCAGCTCACCTACGGTTCTAGCGGGAGGCTCCCAAGAGACCCAGTACTTC. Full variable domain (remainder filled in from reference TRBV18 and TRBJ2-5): NAGVMQNPRHLVRRRGQEARLRCSPMKGHSHVYWYRQLPEEGLKFMVYLQKENIIDESGMPKERFSAEFPKEGPSILRIQQVVRGDSAAYFCASSPTVLAGGSQETQYFGPGTRLLVL.